This T cell receptor (beta chain) appears in the sequencing data of a study of beta chain features in type 1 diabetes (dated by TCRdb to the late 2010s). Context from the whole study: Mean age, gender distribution, total cell number and subset yield were not different between patients and healthy donors. Whereas all 28 donors provided naive and central memory subsets, regulatory and stem cell-like memory subsets were isolated from just 8 patients and roughly 8 healthy donors. In the study, recently diagnosed type 1 diabetes patients and matched healthy donors were compared on the TCRB repertoires of their sorted circulating CD4+ T cell subsets. A total of about 100,000,000 sorted cells were examined across all samples, and RNA yield correlated strongly with the number of cells per subset. What the study reported, not specific to this receptor: Naive, central memory and regulatory TCRB repertoires appeared to be more alike among patients than among healthy donors. Because the HLA sub-analyses included only small numbers of individuals, any influence of HLA type on TCRB rearrangement was left unresolved. Fewer insertions and more nucleotide deletions at VDJ recombination sites were observed in patients with type 1 diabetes, implying thymic rearrangement abnormalities. Sequencing cDNA rather than genomic DNA could over-represent highly expressing activated cells, although activation and CD3 levels did not differ between groups. Shorter templates might be favored by PCR, yet because patient and control samples were amplified and corrected together, any such skew would affect both groups equally. In all four CD4+ subsets, TCRB CDR3 length was moderately but significantly shorter in type 1 diabetes patients.

Each donor gave one peripheral blood draw, roughly 120 mL on average, collected into heparinised tubes. A BD FACSAria II was used to sort naive, central memory, regulatory and stem cell-like memory CD4+ T cells with a panel that included CD45RO, CCR7, CD25, CD127, CD95 and CD27. Purity was above 98% for every sorted population. PBMCs were isolated right away by Lymphoprep density gradient centrifugation and were stained directly, without culture. So that batch effects would be minimized, each experiment stained and sorted samples in pairs, pairing one healthy donor with one patient. The entire isolated RNA was reverse transcribed using the High Capacity cDNA Reverse Transcription Kit, and thus expressed TCRB transcripts were sequenced. Naive, central memory and regulatory T cell samples underwent deep immunoSEQ sequencing, averaging around 4 million total reads per sample. After sorted cells were lysed in RLT buffer, RNA was extracted with DNase-treated RNeasy Micro or Mini kits, with the choice depending on cell number. To prevent cross-contamination, every cell subset was processed on its own, while patient and healthy donor samples were processed together. Using the immunoSEQ multiplex PCR, TCRB sequences were amplified from cDNA into 87-bp fragments spanning the CDR3 region. Sequencing of the amplicons was done on the Illumina HiSeq platform. Per the source publication's procedure: Synthetic template baselines were used to correct PCR bias computationally, reads within Hamming distance 2 were collapsed, and singletons that could not be merged were discarded. By aligning reads against IMGT, V, D and J genes, CDR3 length, and insertions or deletions at six rearrangement sites were assigned. Within each subset, clonotype counts were normalized to the number of sorted cells before true diversity and Gini coefficients were calculated with the tcR R package. Repertoire sharing was quantified using the overlap coefficient calculated on TCRB nucleotide sequences. As a proxy for the pre-selection repertoire, out-of-frame TCRB sequences from naive cells were analyzed. Sourced from immuneACCESS, this table was stored by TCRdb with only in-frame sequences that have V and J called. A share of the clones is absent; for the studies checked, an unresolved V gene accounts for under half, and the remainder has no known explanation. V and J calls and clone size are given by that table; D and trimming were obtained from the DNA. This sample has about 650,000 clones in its table, and roughly 12% of those were observed once. The biggest ten clones account for more than 0.1% of the sample.

Looking up the germline V gene (reference sequence) yields CDR1 MNHEY and CDR2 SMNVEV. V loses 3 bases, J loses 7 bases, and the germline ends lie 16 bases apart. CDR3 length: 16 amino acids, cysteine to phenylalanine. The CDR3 DNA has 48 bases and is translated from base 1. Regarding this clone: What antigen it recognizes has not been identified. Base qualities are missing; no much larger clone stands one base away.

This clonotype originated in a man in his thirties or forties with type 1 diabetes. The specimen sequenced was naive CD4+ T cells from blood. The intended sense of this specimen's cell subset or site label: true naive CD4+ T cells. This chain joins TRBV27 to TRBJ1-6, with the D gene uncertain. Read as DNA, the sequence is TGTGCCAGCAGTTTCCAGGCACTGCCGACGAATTCACCCCTCCACTTT. Translation gives CASSFQALPTNSPLHF.